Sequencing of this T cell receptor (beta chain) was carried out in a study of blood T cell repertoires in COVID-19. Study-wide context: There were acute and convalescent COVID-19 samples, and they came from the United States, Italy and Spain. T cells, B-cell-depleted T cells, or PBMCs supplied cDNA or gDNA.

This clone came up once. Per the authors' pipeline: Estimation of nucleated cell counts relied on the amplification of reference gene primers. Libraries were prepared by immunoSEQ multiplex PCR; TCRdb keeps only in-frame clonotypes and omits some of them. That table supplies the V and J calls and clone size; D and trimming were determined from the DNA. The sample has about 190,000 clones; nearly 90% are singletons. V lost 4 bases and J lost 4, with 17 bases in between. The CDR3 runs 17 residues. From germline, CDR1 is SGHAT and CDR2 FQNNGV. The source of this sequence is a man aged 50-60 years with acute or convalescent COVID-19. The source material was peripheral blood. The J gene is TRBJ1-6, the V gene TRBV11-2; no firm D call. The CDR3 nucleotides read TGTGCCAGCAGCTCGGTCGGGAGAAACGGATATAATTCACCCCTCCACTTT. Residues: CASSSVGRNGYNSPLHF.